The TCR beta chain described here comes from a study of blood T cell repertoires in COVID-19. In the study overall: In each case, the material was cDNA or gDNA derived from T cells, B-cell-depleted T cells, or PBMCs.

The repertoire was sequenced with immunoSEQ multiplex PCR; TCRdb's copy has only in-frame clones and lacks some. The sample carries about 310,000 clones, 90% recorded once. Germline CDR1 reads SGHRS; CDR2 reads YFSETQ. The CDR3 length is 18 residues. V dropped 0 bases and J dropped 2; count of bases not matched to a gene: 5. Material: PBMCs or T cells enriched from blood (not recorded which). The TCR originated in a woman between 18 and 30 years old with acute COVID-19. The gene calls are TRBV5-1 and TRBJ2-7; TRBD2 agrees at 16 bases. The CDR3 bases are TGCGCCAGCAGCTTGGCTACGGGACTAGCGGGAGGGCCCTACGAGCAGTACTTC. This sequence encodes CASSLATGLAGGPYEQYF. The full variable domain, in which reference TRBV5-1 and TRBJ2-7 provide the parts outside the CDR3, is KAGVTQTPRYLIKTRGQQVTLSCSPISGHRSVSWYQQTPGQGLQFLFEYFSETQRNKGNFPGRFSGRQFSNSRSEMNVSTLELGDSALYLCASSLATGLAGGPYEQYFGPGTRLTVT.